The clone carrying this T cell receptor beta chain has a handful of counts. The antigen is unknown. One entry per CDR3 protein, called by TCRdb with MiXCR from the 5' RACE reads. Counted here are roughly 1.6 million distinct CDR3 sequences, roughly 35% occurring once; the ten biggest clones make up about 0.27%. This sample is drawn from a study of identical twins. Findings and limits, study-wide: A partial confounding effect on zero-insertion analyses could come from invariant MAIT and iNKT cells. Abundant cord blood beta clonotypes carried fewer insertions; memory repertoires showed none. Findings depended on cross-sectional statistics rather than tracking the same donors.

Trimming took off 3 bases at V and 0 bases at J, with 8 bases between the two ends. Germline assignment: CDR1 DFQATT and CDR2 SNEGSKA (reference sequence). The length of the CDR3 is 14 residues. Each donor (without exception) was a healthy Caucasian. Sequencing was carried out using cord blood. The source of this sequence is a newborn girl in good health. The chain employs TRBV20-1 and TRBJ2-2; perhaps TRBD2 as D (6 bases). The CDR3 DNA is TGCAGTGCTAGGGCGGGAACGAACACCGGGGAGCTGTTTTTT. This gives the protein CSARAGTNTGELFF.